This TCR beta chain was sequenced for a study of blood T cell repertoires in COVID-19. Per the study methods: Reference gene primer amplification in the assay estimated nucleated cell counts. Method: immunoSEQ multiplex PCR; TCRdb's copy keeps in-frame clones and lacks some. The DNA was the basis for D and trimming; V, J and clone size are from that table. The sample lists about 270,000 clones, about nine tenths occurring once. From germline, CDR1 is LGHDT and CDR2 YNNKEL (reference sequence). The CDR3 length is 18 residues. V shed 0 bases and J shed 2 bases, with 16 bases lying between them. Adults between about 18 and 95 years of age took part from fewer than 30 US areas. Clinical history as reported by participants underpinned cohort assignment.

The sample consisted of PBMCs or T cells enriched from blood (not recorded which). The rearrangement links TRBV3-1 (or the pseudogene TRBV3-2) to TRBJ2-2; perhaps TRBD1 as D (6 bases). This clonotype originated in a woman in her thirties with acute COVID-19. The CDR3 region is CASSQEPGRGFNTGELFF. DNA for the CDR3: TGTGCCAGCAGCCAAGAACCGGGCAGGGGATTCAACACCGGGGAGCTGTTTTTT.